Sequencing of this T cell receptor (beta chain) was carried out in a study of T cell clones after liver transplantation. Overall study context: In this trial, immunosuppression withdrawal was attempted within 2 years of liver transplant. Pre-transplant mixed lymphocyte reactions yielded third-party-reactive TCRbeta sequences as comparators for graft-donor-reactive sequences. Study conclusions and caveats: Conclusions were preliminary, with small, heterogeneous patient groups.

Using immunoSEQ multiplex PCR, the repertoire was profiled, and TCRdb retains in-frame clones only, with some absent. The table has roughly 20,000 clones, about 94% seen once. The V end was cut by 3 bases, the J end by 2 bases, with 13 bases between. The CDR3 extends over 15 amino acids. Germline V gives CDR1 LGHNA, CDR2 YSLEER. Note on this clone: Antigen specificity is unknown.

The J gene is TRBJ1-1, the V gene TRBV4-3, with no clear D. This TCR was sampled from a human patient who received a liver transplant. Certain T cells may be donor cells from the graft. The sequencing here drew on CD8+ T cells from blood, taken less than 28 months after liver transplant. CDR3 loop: CASSQTPAPNTEAFF. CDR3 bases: TGCGCCAGCAGCCAGACGCCGGCACCCAACACTGAAGCTTTCTTT.